The present entry profiles one T cell receptor (beta chain) with its context. A read error may explain this, as a much larger clone is one base away. This entry belongs to a study of T cell repertoires in cytomegalovirus infection. Study information: Based on public TCR beta signatures, there were indications of CMV infection and of a matching HLA type.

Each CDR3 protein is one row after TCRdb ran MiXCR on the reads. Of under 600,000 distinct CDR3 sequences listed, 16% are singletons. Germline V gene sequence: CDR1 SGHVS, CDR2 FNYEAQ. This CDR3 spans 13 amino acids. This chain uses TRBV7-6 with TRBJ2-7, with D possibly matching TRBD1 (5 bases). This receptor was obtained from a human donor in good health (CMV status not recorded). Some clones in this sample may be carry-over from other donors' samples. The material sequenced was CD8+ T cells from PBMCs. The CDR3 loop reads CASLGRNPYGQYF. CDR3 sequence (DNA): TGTGCCAGCTTGGGGCGAAACCCCTACGGGCAGTACTTC.